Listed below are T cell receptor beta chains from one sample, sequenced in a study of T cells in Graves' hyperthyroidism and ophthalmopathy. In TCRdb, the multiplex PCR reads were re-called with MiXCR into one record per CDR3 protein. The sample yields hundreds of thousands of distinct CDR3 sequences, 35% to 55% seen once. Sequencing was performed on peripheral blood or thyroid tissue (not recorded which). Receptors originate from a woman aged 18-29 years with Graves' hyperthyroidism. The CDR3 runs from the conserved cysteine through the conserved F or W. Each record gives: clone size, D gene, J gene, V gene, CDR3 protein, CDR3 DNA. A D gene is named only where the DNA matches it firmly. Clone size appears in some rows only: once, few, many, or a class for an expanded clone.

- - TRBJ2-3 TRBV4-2 CASSQELAASDTQYF TGTGCCAGCAGCCAAGAACTCGCCGCGTCAGATACGCAGTATTTT
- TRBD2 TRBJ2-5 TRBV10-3 CASSYGAGGQETQYF TGTGCCAGCAGTTACGGAGCGGGAGGGCAAGAGACCCAGTACTTC
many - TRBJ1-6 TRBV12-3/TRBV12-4 CASRLVRKDSPLHF TGTGCCAGCAGACTGGTCCGGAAAGATTCACCCCTCCACTTT
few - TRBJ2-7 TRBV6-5 CASRLIAAYEQYF TGTGCCAGCCGACTGATTGCAGCTTACGAGCAGTACTTC
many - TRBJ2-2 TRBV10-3 CASRDGTGELFF TGTGCCTCGAGGGACGGAACCGGGGAGCTGTTTTTT
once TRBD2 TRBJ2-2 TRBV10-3 CAISGYSGRDSGELFF TGTGCCATCAGTGGTTATAGCGGGAGGGACTCCGGGGAGCTGTTTTTT
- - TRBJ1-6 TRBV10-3 CAISEEGTQENSPLHF TGTGCCATCAGTGAGGAAGGGACCCAAGAAAATTCACCCCTCCACTTT
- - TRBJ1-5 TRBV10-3 CAISDQGYETQHF TGTGCCATCAGTGACCAGGGGTATGAGACCCAGCATTTT
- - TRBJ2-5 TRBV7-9 CASSLPGLGSTQYF TGTGCCAGCAGCTTACCGGGACTGGGGTCGACCCAGTACTTC
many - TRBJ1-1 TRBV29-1 CSVGVGLPARDTEAFF TGCAGCGTTGGGGTAGGGCTCCCCGCTCGAGACACTGAAGCTTTCTTT
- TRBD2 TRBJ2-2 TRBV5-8 CASSIRPGRTGELFF TGTGCCAGCAGCATCCGTCCCGGGAGGACCGGGGAGCTGTTTTTT